This TCR beta chain was found in a study of blood T cells in healthy people across ages. General observations from the study: Naive and antigen-experienced cells could not be conclusively compared, given unsorted PBMCs.

Comment on this clonotype: Antigen: not known.

Every participating donor contributed 7.5 to 10 milliliters of peripheral blood through a draw. Isolating PBMCs gave at least 6 million of these cells per sample. The authors ran a second PCR of about 6 to 11 cycles using a sample-barcoded 5' primer and a J-beta primer mix. From the 5' RACE reads, TCRdb called clonotypes with MiXCR, one entry per CDR3 protein. The table includes roughly 700,000 distinct CDR3 sequences, over 45% detected once. There are 10 residues in the CDR3. Trimming took 5 bases from V and 9 from J; bases not matched to a gene: 3. Germline V lookup: CDR1 DFQATT, CDR2 SNEGSKA (reference sequence).

The receptor comes from a woman aged 60-70 years in good health. The rearrangement uses TRBV20-1 and TRBJ1-2; 7 bases match TRBD1. The sample was blood. The CDR3 DNA follows: TGCAGTGCTCCGGACAGGAGCTACACCTTC. It encodes CSAPDRSYTF.